This T cell receptor beta chain was recorded in a study of blood T cell repertoires in COVID-19. Study information: Samples came from the United States, Italy and Spain, spanning acute and convalescent COVID-19. T cells, B-cell-depleted T cells, or PBMCs provided the cDNA or gDNA that served as material.

In the original processing: Using reference gene primer amplification, nucleated cell counts were estimated. Method: immunoSEQ multiplex PCR; TCRdb's copy keeps in-frame clones and lacks some. For V, J and clone size, that table is used; D and trimming come from the DNA. The sample consists of around 64,000 clones, 70% to 90% of them appearing once. The germline gives CDR1 SNHLY, CDR2 FYNNEI. Unmatched junction bases numbered 9, after V lost 5 bases and J lost 5 bases. The CDR3 has 15 amino acids. Material for sequencing was peripheral blood. The TCR originated in a woman of 80 years or more with acute or convalescent COVID-19. The rearrangement links TRBV2 to TRBJ2-7; 10 bases agree with TRBD2. CDR3 in amino acids: CASSPGTSDLDEQYF. As DNA, the CDR3 is TGTGCCAGCAGTCCCGGGACTAGCGATTTGGACGAGCAGTACTTC. Full variable domain (remainder filled in from reference TRBV2 and TRBJ2-7): EPEVTQTPSHQVTQMGQEVILRCVPISNHLYFYWYRQILGQKVEFLVSFYNNEISEKSEIFDDQFSVERPDGSNFTLKIRSTKLEDSAMYFCASSPGTSDLDEQYFGPGTRLTVT.